These T cell receptor beta chains were read from a single sample in a study of blood T cell repertoires in COVID-19. Only in-frame clones appear in the TCRdb table, and some are missing; sequencing was by immunoSEQ multiplex PCR. The data contain approximately 240,000 clones, roughly 80% of them seen just once; the ten biggest clones take up approximately 5%. The sequencing sample was made of peripheral blood. The receptors come from a woman older than 75 with active or convalescent COVID-19. The CDR3 runs from the conserved cysteine through the conserved F or W. Each record gives: CDR3 protein, V gene, D gene, J gene. The D gene is left open where the match is weak.

CASSLVRRGLTEAFF | TRBV5-1 | TRBD1 | TRBJ1-1
CASSGSGQGPQTEAFF | TRBV19 | TRBD1 | TRBJ1-1
CASSQGQGWETQYF | TRBV3-1/TRBV3-2 | . | TRBJ2-5
CASRPGLAASYNEQFF | TRBV19 | TRBD2 | TRBJ2-1
CASRNIYLRDSNEQFF | TRBV10-2 | TRBD1 | TRBJ2-1
CASSLALVASTYEQYF | TRBV5-1 | . | TRBJ2-7
CSASGPSSYNSPLHF | TRBV20-1 | . | TRBJ1-6
CASRGGLTNLYTQYF | TRBV5-1 | . | TRBJ2-3
CTSSQARKGSGTGELFF | TRBV1 | . | TRBJ2-2
CASGWGDRVNTEAFF | TRBV12-5 | TRBD1 | TRBJ1-1
CASSVRAGANVLTF | TRBV27 | . | TRBJ2-6
CASSFSGNTEAFF | TRBV12-3/TRBV12-4 | . | TRBJ1-1
CASSQDIFNYGYTF | TRBV14 | . | TRBJ1-2
CASSEGDRVQAFF | TRBV6-1 | TRBD1 | TRBJ1-1
CATSRDQGSYEQYF | TRBV15 | . | TRBJ2-7
CASSQDPRLAGGGSYEQYF | TRBV4-1 | TRBD2 | TRBJ2-7
CASSSLSEQYF | TRBV7-9 | . | TRBJ2-7
CASSLAFDRRYYEQYF | TRBV27 | . | TRBJ2-7
CASSPWTGLGDGYTF | TRBV5-4 | TRBD1 | TRBJ1-2
CASRVGQGVGYTF | TRBV28 | TRBD1 | TRBJ1-2
CASRTLGTTSGLQYF | TRBV28 | TRBD2 | TRBJ2-7
CAISESRTSGLYF | TRBV10-3 | TRBD2 | TRBJ2-5
CATSSRPGTLNGYTF | TRBV15 | . | TRBJ1-2
CASSERGLSGELFF | TRBV10-2 | TRBD1 | TRBJ2-2
CASSQGGYLTGRVETQYF | TRBV3-1/TRBV3-2 | TRBD2 | TRBJ2-5
CAWSAYGLSSNIQYF | TRBV30 | . | TRBJ2-4
CASNSLLAGRDEQFF | TRBV5-1 | TRBD2 | TRBJ2-1